The next 32 T cell receptor beta chains were all read from a single sample in a study of PD-L1 blockade in urothelial cancer. Data came from immunoSEQ multiplex PCR; TCRdb stores just in-frame clones and leaves some out. The sample lists fewer than 30,000 clones, 80% to 85% occurring once. Specimen: PBMCs, collected around atezolizumab (anti-PD-L1) treatment. The receptors here all came from a man in his 70s with urothelial cancer.

The gene calls are TRBV5-1 and TRBJ2-1; a weak D match, TRBD2 (5 bases). The CDR3 extends over 16 amino acids. V dropped 0 bases and J dropped 7 bases, with 17 bases sitting between them. The V gene's germline CDR1 is SGHRS and CDR2 YFSETQ. The CDR3 DNA sequence: TGCGCCAGCAGCTTGGGGAGCGGTGGGTGGGTGAATGAGCAGTTCTTC. Encoded protein: CASSLGSGGWVNEQFF.

The chain uses TRBV9 and TRBJ2-7, with 9 bases identical to TRBD1. Germline CDR1 SGDLS, CDR2 YYNGEE. CDR3 length: 14 residues. Losses at the gene ends were 4 bases for V and 3 bases for J; bases not matched to a gene: 5. CDR3 loop: CASSPGTGNYEQYF. CDR3 bases: TGTGCCAGCAGCCCCGGGACAGGGAACTACGAGCAGTACTTC. The whole variable domain, filled in from reference TRBV9 and TRBJ2-7, reads DSGVTQTPKHLITATGQRVTLRCSPRSGDLSVYWYQQSLDQGLQFLIQYYNGEERAKGNILERFSAQQFPDLHSELNLSSLELGDSALYFCASSPGTGNYEQYFGPGTRLTVT.

The chain carries TRBV5-1 and TRBJ2-4; TRBD1 agrees at 7 bases. CDR1 is SGHRS and CDR2 is YFSETQ in the germline V gene. The junction had 6 bases not matched to a gene; V was cut back by 4 bases and J by 5 bases. CDR3 length: 14 amino acids. The CDR3 loop is CASSPTGTENIQYF. Written as DNA, the CDR3 is TGCGCCAGCAGCCCGACAGGGACCGAAAACATTCAGTACTTC.

J is TRBJ2-7 and V is TRBV14; 9 bases line up with TRBD2. Germline V lookup: CDR1 SGHDN, CDR2 FVKESK. This CDR3 region has 14 residues. V lost 5 bases and J lost 7; bases outside the gene matches: 9. The CDR3 DNA is TGTGCCAGCAGCAATAGCGGGAGTTCGGGGGAGCAGTACTTC. This translates into CASSNSGSSGEQYF.

The chain is built from TRBV2 and TRBJ1-5; 9 nucleotides agree with TRBD1. The CDR3 loop spans 13 amino acids. The V segment lost 6 bases and the J segment 5 bases; nucleotides outside the gene matches: 2. CDR1 is SNHLY and CDR2 is FYNNEI in the germline V gene. The chain's CDR3 is CASRRTGDQPQHF. CDR3 bases: TGTGCCAGCAGGAGGACAGGGGATCAGCCCCAGCATTTT.

The rearrangement uses TRBV2 and TRBJ2-7; D is ambiguous. Trimming shortened V by 6 bases and J by 0 bases, and 9 bases separated the two germline ends. The CDR3 runs 13 residues. Germline V gives CDR1 SNHLY, CDR2 FYNNEI. The CDR3 DNA is TGTGCCAGCAGAACTCCGGGCTCCTACGAGCAGTACTTC. It yields the protein CASRTPGSYEQYF.

The rearrangement links TRBV27 to TRBJ2-7, with D perhaps matching TRBD1 (5 bases). Trimming shortened V by 4 bases and J by 0 bases, and 19 bases separated the two germline ends. Germline CDR1 is MNHEY and CDR2 is SMNVEV (reference sequence). This CDR3 spans 17 amino acids. CDR3: CASSSGWPLVSSYEQYF. The DNA of the CDR3 is TGTGCCAGCAGTTCAGGGTGGCCCCTAGTTAGCTCCTACGAGCAGTACTTC.

The CDR3 loop reads CASSLSRGGGGYTF. The CDR3 DNA sequence: TGCGCCAGCAGCCTTAGCCGGGGGGGCGGGGGCTACACCTTC. The chain combines TRBV4-1 with TRBJ1-2; maybe TRBD1 (6 bases). The CDR3 extends over 14 amino acids. Per the germline V gene, CDR1 is MGHRA and CDR2 is YSYEKL. V lost 4 bases, J lost 8 bases, and 17 bases lay in between.

This chain joins TRBV19 and TRBJ1-4, with D possibly TRBD1 on 5 matching bases. Trimming cost V 7 bases and J 12 bases, with 15 bases left between them. CDR1 and CDR2 (germline): LNHDA, SQIVND (reference sequence). CDR3 length equals 12 residues. The CDR3 reads CASKDRNIELFF. The CDR3 coding sequence is TGTGCCAGTAAAGACAGAAACATAGAACTGTTTTTT.

This rearrangement joins TRBV2 to TRBJ2-3; 10 bases align to TRBD2. Germline V CDR1 and CDR2: SNHLY, FYNNEI. V lost 7 bases to trimming and J lost 1 base; unmatched junction nucleotides: 5. The CDR3 length is 15 residues. The CDR3 nucleotides are TGTGCCAGCAAGGATACTAGCGGGGGCACAGATACGCAGTATTTT. Translating it yields CASKDTSGGTDTQYF.

The genes are TRBV6-5 and TRBJ2-5; TRBD1 matches at 7 bases. V dropped 0 bases and J dropped 5; count of bases not matched to a gene: 3. Germline V gene lookup returns CDR1 MNHEY and CDR2 SVGAGI. CDR3 length: 14 residues. The CDR3 loop reads CASSYSRGPETQYF. CDR3 bases: TGTGCCAGCAGTTACTCGAGGGGGCCCGAGACCCAGTACTTC.

This chain uses TRBV29-1 with TRBJ2-7; 7 bases are a match to TRBD2. There are 15 residues in the CDR3. Germline V CDR1 and CDR2: SQVTM, ANQGSEA. Germline trimming cut 3 bases from V and 6 bases from J; bases unmatched to any gene: 14. The DNA of the CDR3 is TGCAGCGTTGATGCCCGAGGCGGGAGTTTTCGCGAGCAGTACTTC. This gives the protein CSVDARGGSFREQYF.

This chain joins TRBV5-6 and TRBJ1-1; 9 bases match TRBD1. The CDR3 consists of 14 residues. V shed 5 bases, J shed 4 bases, and the junction held 6 bases outside the gene matches. Germline V gives CDR1 SGHDT, CDR2 YYEEEE. CDR3 loop: CASSLGQGSTEAFF. Here the CDR3 DNA reads TGTGCCAGCAGTCTTGGACAGGGGTCCACTGAAGCTTTCTTT.

This chain uses TRBV30 with TRBJ1-1, with TRBD1 as a possible D gene (6 bases). Trimming left V 4 bases short and J 1 base short, with 16 bases between. Per germline, CDR1 GTSNPN and CDR2 SVGIG (reference sequence). The CDR3 sequence is 15 residues long. The CDR3 spells CAWTSPGTRNTEAFF. The CDR3 DNA sequence: TGTGCCTGGACCAGTCCCGGGACAAGGAACACTGAAGCTTTCTTT.

CDR3 bases: TGCGCCAGCAGACTTACAGGGGCCTACGAGCAGTACTTC. Its protein product is CASRLTGAYEQYF. The chain uses TRBV5-1 and TRBJ2-7; 7 positions match TRBD1. Germline CDR1 and CDR2: SGHRS and YFSETQ. V trimming: 5 bases; J trimming: 2 bases; junction bases outside the gene matches: 4. CDR3 size: 13 residues.

The J gene is TRBJ2-1, the V gene TRBV27; maybe TRBD2 (5 bases). Trimming removed 8 bases at V and 6 bases at J, with 20 bases between. The CDR3 length is 15 residues. Germline V lookup: CDR1 MNHEY, CDR2 SMNVEV (reference sequence). This chain's CDR3 is CASGLTSTGFNEQFF. CDR3 DNA sequence: TGTGCCAGCGGACTGACTTCGACGGGATTCAATGAGCAGTTCTTC.

The J gene is TRBJ2-5, the V gene TRBV28; 14 bases match TRBD2. Germline values: CDR1 MDHEN, CDR2 SYDVKM. V lost 5 bases to trimming and J lost 5 bases; unmatched junction nucleotides: 7. The CDR3 is 16 amino acids. The CDR3 DNA follows: TGTGCCAGCAGTCCGGGACTAGCGGGAGTACATGAGACCCAGTACTTC. Translated, it gives CASSPGLAGVHETQYF. Filled out from reference TRBV28 and TRBJ2-5, the complete variable domain reads DVKVTQSSRYLVKRTGEKVFLECVQDMDHENMFWYRQDPGLGLRLIYFSYDVKMKEKGDIPEGYSVSREKKERFSLILESASTNQTSMYLCASSPGLAGVHETQYFGPGTRLLVL.

The V and J genes are TRBV19 and TRBJ2-1; D is perhaps TRBD1 (6 bases). The CDR3 sequence is 15 residues long. CDR1 and CDR2 from the germline V gene are LNHDA and SQIVND (reference sequence). V dropped 1 base and J dropped 7 bases, with 14 bases sitting between them. CDR3 nucleotides: TGTGCCAGTAGTATAGTGAAGGCAGGGGTAAATGAGCAGTTCTTC. Residues: CASSIVKAGVNEQFF.

Here the CDR3 reads CASSSTPGLHDYGYTF. As DNA, the CDR3 is TGTGCCAGCAGTTCAACCCCAGGGCTCCACGACTATGGCTACACCTTC. The gene calls are TRBV27 and TRBJ1-2; D may be TRBD1 (5 bases). The germline V gene encodes CDR1 MNHEY and CDR2 SMNVEV (reference sequence). The V and J ends lost 4 bases and 3 bases respectively, with 18 bases between them. CDR3 size: 16 residues.

This clone showed up just once. The chain employs TRBV7-9 and TRBJ2-7; 7 nucleotides align to TRBD1. V lost 3 bases and J lost 2; bases outside the gene matches: 7. Germline V gene lookup returns CDR1 SEHNR and CDR2 FQNEAQ (reference sequence). The CDR3 covers 15 residues. This CDR3 reads CASSLSRGGTYEQYF. In DNA form, the CDR3 reads TGTGCCAGCAGCTTGAGCCGAGGGGGCACCTACGAGCAGTACTTC.

The V call is TRBV7-8, the J call TRBJ2-1; possible D gene TRBD2, 7 bases. This CDR3 region has 14 residues. V was clipped by 2 bases and J by 9 bases, with 14 bases between them. Per the germline V gene, CDR1 is SGHVS and CDR2 is FQNEAQ. This CDR3 reads CASSLSRGAGEQFF. Here the CDR3 DNA reads TGTGCCAGCAGCTTATCCCGGGGGGCAGGTGAGCAGTTCTTC.

CDR3 protein: CASSPGRGQSRANVLTF. The CDR3 DNA follows: TGTGCCAGCAGCCCAGGACGAGGACAAAGTCGGGCCAACGTCCTGACTTTC. The gene calls are TRBV7-1 and TRBJ2-6; possible D gene TRBD1, 5 bases. TRBV7-1 is marked as an open reading frame, function uncertain. With 5 bases removed from V and 5 bases from J, the gap between germline ends came to 19 bases. This CDR3 has 17 amino acids.

The J gene is TRBJ2-5, the V gene TRBV10-3; weak D call: TRBD2 (6 bases). CDR3 length: 14 amino acids. Trimming took 10 bases from V and 4 from J, leaving 19 bases between them. Germline V gene data show CDR1 as ENHRY and CDR2 as SYGVKD. CDR3 loop: CATRDSASGETQYF. As DNA, the CDR3 is TGTGCCACCCGGGACTCCGCCAGCGGAGAGACCCAGTACTTC.

The chain is built from TRBV28 and TRBJ1-4, with TRBD1 identical over 9 bases. J gave up 8 bases and V 1 base, and 11 bases lay outside the gene matches. Germline lookup yields CDR1 MDHEN and CDR2 SYDVKM. CDR3 length: 17 residues. The CDR3 loop is CASSLYGVGTGLEKLFF. CDR3 in DNA: TGTGCCAGCAGTTTATACGGTGTGGGGACAGGGTTGGAAAAACTGTTTTTT.

This sequence joins TRBV2 and TRBJ2-7, with D maybe TRBD1 (5 bases). The germline V gene has CDR1 SNHLY and CDR2 FYNNEI. CDR3 length equals 14 residues. The V end lost 3 bases, the J end lost 7 bases, and 16 bases lay between the germline ends. CDR3 loop: CASSEQGIVEEQYF. The CDR3 coding sequence is TGTGCCAGCAGTGAGCAGGGCATTGTGGAAGAGCAGTACTTC.

This clone has just a few counts. The genes are TRBV28 and TRBJ2-1; 9 nucleotides line up with TRBD1. V lost 4 bases to trimming and J lost 2 bases; unmatched junction nucleotides: 12. The CDR3 extends over 18 amino acids. CDR1 and CDR2 (germline): MDHEN, SYDVKM. CDR3 bases: TGTGCCAGCAGTTCCCGTATCCGCGACAGGGGGACCTACAATGAGCAGTTCTTC. This codes for CASSSRIRDRGTYNEQFF.

The rearrangement joins TRBV7-6 to TRBJ2-7; a possible D gene is TRBD1 (5 bases). Germline V gene sequence: CDR1 SGHVS, CDR2 FNYEAQ. Trimming cost V 2 bases and J 7 bases, with 9 bases left between them. The CDR3 has 12 amino acids. CDR3 loop: CASSLMGREQYF. CDR3 nucleotide sequence: TGTGCCAGCAGCTTAATGGGGCGAGAGCAGTACTTC.

The chain joins TRBV27 to TRBJ1-1; TRBD1 is a possible D gene (5 bases). Trimming cost V 6 bases and J 8 bases, with 19 bases left between them. Germline V CDR1 and CDR2: MNHEY, SMNVEV (reference sequence). The CDR3 has 14 amino acids. The CDR3 DNA reads TGTGCCAGCAGCTACCACGCCCAGGGCTGGGAAGCTTTCTTT. Translated: CASSYHAQGWEAFF.

The chain uses TRBV27 and TRBJ2-4, with TRBD2 matching 10 bases. The CDR3 consists of 19 residues. The germline CDR1 and CDR2 sequences are MNHEY and SMNVEV (reference sequence). The J segment lost 0 bases and the V segment lost 0 bases, leaving 8 bases of the junction unmatched. The CDR3 sequence is CASSLSPNLAGVAKNIQYF. CDR3 nucleotide sequence: TGTGCCAGCAGTTTATCTCCAAATCTAGCGGGGGTAGCCAAAAACATTCAGTACTTC.

This clone was seen only a few times. The CDR3 nucleotides read TGTGCCAGCAGCTTGTGGGGCGGCGAGCAGTTCTTC. Translated, it gives CASSLWGGEQFF. The chain uses TRBV5-4 and TRBJ2-1; maybe TRBD1 (5 bases). CDR3 length equals 12 residues. Germline V gene data show CDR1 as SGHNT and CDR2 as YYREEE (reference sequence). The germline V and J ends were trimmed by 1 base and 10 bases, with 9 bases remaining between them.

This sequence joins TRBV13 and TRBJ1-1; 7 nucleotides align to TRBD1. The CDR3 loop spans 16 amino acids. After removal of 5 bases from V and 3 bases from J, the junction contained 12 bases not matched to a gene. Germline loops: CDR1 PRHDT, CDR2 FYEKMQ (reference sequence). In DNA form, the CDR3 reads TGTGCCAGCAGCAATAGACAGGGTAATGCGGACACTGAAGCTTTCTTT. Translation gives CASSNRQGNADTEAFF.

The chain is built from TRBV5-6 and TRBJ2-1; no reliable D call. The length of the CDR3 is 14 residues. Germline V CDR1 and CDR2: SGHDT, YYEEEE. V was pared by 0 bases and J by 5 bases, with 9 bases between. CDR3 coding DNA: TGTGCCAGCAGCTTGGTCCGGTCGGACAATGAGCAGTTCTTC. This encodes CASSLVRSDNEQFF.